A single sample is the source of the 29 T cell receptor beta chains below, sequenced in a study of T cell responses to AZD1222 COVID-19 vaccine. Libraries were prepared by immunoSEQ multiplex PCR; TCRdb keeps only in-frame clonotypes and omits some of them. The data hold around 190,000 clones, with around 90% observed a single time. Specimen: peripheral blood, collected on day 0 of AZD1222 vaccination. These TCRs come from an adult in good health.

The chain combines TRBV28 with TRBJ1-3; D is ambiguous. CDR1 and CDR2 (germline): MDHEN, SYDVKM. V was trimmed by 5 bases and J by 4 bases, leaving 6 bases between them. This CDR3 comprises 12 residues. As DNA, the CDR3 is TGTGCCAGCAGTGTTCCCGGAAACACCATATATTTT. It specifies CASSVPGNTIYF. Combining the CDR3 with reference TRBV28 and TRBJ1-3 gives the whole variable domain DVKVTQSSRYLVKRTGEKVFLECVQDMDHENMFWYRQDPGLGLRLIYFSYDVKMKEKGDIPEGYSVSREKKERFSLILESASTNQTSMYLCASSVPGNTIYFGEGSWLTVV.

The V gene is TRBV24-1, the J gene TRBJ1-2, with D unclear. The germline CDR1 and CDR2 sequences are KGHDR and SFDVKD. The CDR3 has 13 residues. The V gene lost 4 bases and the J gene lost 8 bases, with 13 bases spanning the gap. This chain's CDR3 is CATSEFALRGYTF. In DNA form, the CDR3 reads TGTGCCACCAGTGAGTTCGCCCTCCGGGGCTACACCTTC.

The chain is built from TRBV7-2 and TRBJ1-3; D ambiguous. CDR3 length equals 14 residues. Germline CDR1 is SGHTA and CDR2 is FQGNSA. The V and J ends lost 5 bases and 4 bases respectively, with 12 bases between them. DNA for the CDR3: TGTGCCAGCAGCCCCGGATCGGGCGGAAACACCATATATTTT. It translates to CASSPGSGGNTIYF.

The chain has TRBV9 and TRBJ1-4; 7 bases match TRBD1. The germline CDR1 and CDR2 sequences are SGDLS and YYNGEE. V was pared by 2 bases and J by 1 base, with 2 bases of the junction left unmatched. The CDR3 has 15 residues. CDR3 sequence reads: CASSVDRETNEKLFF. DNA for the CDR3: TGTGCCAGCAGCGTTGACAGGGAAACTAATGAAAAACTGTTTTTT.

The chain recombines TRBV24-1 with TRBJ2-2, with TRBD1 matching over 8 bases. J was trimmed by 5 bases and V by 3 bases; bases with no gene match: 4. The germline V gene encodes CDR1 KGHDR and CDR2 SFDVKD. The CDR3 totals 15 residues. The CDR3 DNA follows: TGTGCCACCAGTGATGACAGGGGAAGGACCGGGGAGCTGTTTTTT. Residues: CATSDDRGRTGELFF.

The chain carries TRBV11-3 and TRBJ2-1; D ambiguous. CDR1 is SGHNT and CDR2 is YENEEA in the germline V gene. Trimming took 1 base from V and 9 from J, leaving 10 bases between them. The CDR3 runs 13 residues. CDR3: CASSLASSGEQFF. For the CDR3, the DNA is TGTGCCAGCAGCTTAGCTTCTTCCGGTGAGCAGTTCTTC.

The gene calls are TRBV5-1 and TRBJ1-1; D remains unclear. The CDR3 is 16 amino acids. V lost 5 bases, J lost 4 bases, and 21 bases lay in between. The germline gives CDR1 SGHRS, CDR2 YFSETQ. The CDR3 loop reads CASRAGEGFFGTEAFF. The CDR3, as DNA: TGCGCCAGCAGAGCAGGTGAGGGATTTTTTGGCACTGAAGCTTTCTTT.

Here the CDR3 DNA reads TGTGCCAGCCACAATACCCCAAGATACGAGCAGTACTTC. Protein sequence: CASHNTPRYEQYF. The rearrangement uses TRBV6-5 and TRBJ2-7; D unresolved. This CDR3 is built from 13 residues. With 8 bases removed from V and 4 bases from J, the gap between germline ends came to 15 bases. CDR1 MNHEY and CDR2 SVGAGI come from the germline V gene.

There are a few counts of this clone. V gene TRBV4-3 combines with J gene TRBJ2-5; 14 positions match TRBD2. The germline V gene has CDR1 LGHNA and CDR2 YSLEER. The CDR3 spans 16 residues. V gave up 1 base and J gave up 5 bases; unmatched junction bases: 3. The CDR3 here is CASSQGLAGGVETQYF. The CDR3 DNA follows: TGCGCCAGCAGCCAAGGACTAGCGGGGGGGGTGGAGACCCAGTACTTC.

V and J are TRBV18 and TRBJ2-5; the match to TRBD1 covers 8 bases. The CDR3 runs 15 residues. V lost 2 bases and J lost 0; bases outside the gene matches: 2. Germline assignment: CDR1 KGHSH and CDR2 LQKENI. DNA for the CDR3: TGTGCCAGCTCACCATTGGACAGGGACCAAGAGACCCAGTACTTC. It codes for CASSPLDRDQETQYF.

The chain uses TRBV10-1 and TRBJ2-3; 11 bases fit TRBD1. The J segment lost 2 bases and the V segment lost 8 bases, leaving 9 bases of the junction unmatched. This CDR3 region has 16 residues. Germline CDR1 is WNHNN and CDR2 is SYGVQD (reference sequence). Here the CDR3 reads CASSGTGGPSTDTQYF. The CDR3 region has the DNA TGCGCCAGCTCGGGGACAGGGGGACCGTCCACAGATACGCAGTATTTT.

This clone appeared a single time. The chain recombines TRBV5-4 with TRBJ2-7; 7 bases map to TRBD1. The trim removed 1 base at V and 6 bases at J, leaving 1 base unmatched. The CDR3 has 12 amino acids. Germline V lookup: CDR1 SGHNT, CDR2 YYREEE (reference sequence). CDR3 coding DNA: TGTGCCAGCAGCTTGACAGGGGTCGAGCAGTACTTC. Translation gives CASSLTGVEQYF.

The rearrangement uses TRBV6-5 and TRBJ1-2, with D unclear. Germline assignment: CDR1 MNHEY and CDR2 SVGAGI. Deletions cut 6 bases from V and 8 bases from J, with 10 bases between. The CDR3 totals 11 residues. This CDR3 reads CASRQLGGYTF. The CDR3 DNA reads TGTGCCAGCAGACAGTTGGGCGGCTACACCTTC.

The rearrangement uses TRBV2 and TRBJ2-7, with D unresolved. The CDR3 has 15 residues. Deletions cut 4 bases from V and 6 bases from J, with 19 bases between. CDR1 SNHLY and CDR2 FYNNEI come from the germline V gene. The CDR3 DNA sequence: TGTGCCAGCAGTGTAACAAGGGATCCACACTCCGAGCAGTACTTC. This encodes CASSVTRDPHSEQYF.

The rearrangement joins TRBV18 to TRBJ1-2; no definite D call. V lost 8 bases and J 0 bases, leaving 19 bases between the germline ends. This CDR3 spans 16 amino acids. The germline gives CDR1 KGHSH, CDR2 LQKENI. CDR3 sequence: CASTTAGPPTNYGYTF. The CDR3 DNA reads TGTGCCAGCACAACGGCTGGCCCGCCAACTAACTATGGCTACACCTTC.

The chain uses TRBV9 and TRBJ2-1; weak D call: TRBD2 (7 bases). The CDR3 has 15 amino acids. V was trimmed by 0 bases and J by 6 bases, leaving 13 bases between them. In germline, CDR1 is SGDLS, CDR2 YYNGEE. CDR3: CASSVVTGGLNEQFF. CDR3 in DNA: TGTGCCAGCAGCGTAGTAACGGGGGGCCTCAATGAGCAGTTCTTC.

Comment on this clone: At the DNA level, this CDR3 is encoded by other sequences in the same sample as well. V gene TRBV28 combines with J gene TRBJ1-2; no reliable D call. The CDR3 runs 12 residues. Germline loops: CDR1 MDHEN, CDR2 SYDVKM. V was cut by 3 bases and J by 4 bases, with 6 bases left in between. CDR3 coding DNA: TGTGCCAGCAGTTTTCGGGGCTATGGCTACACCTTC. Its translation: CASSFRGYGYTF.

In its sample, this clone was seen a few times. The chain couples TRBV3-1 (or the pseudogene TRBV3-2) to TRBJ1-6, with D unresolved. From germline, CDR1 is LGHDT and CDR2 YNNKEL (reference sequence). The CDR3 length is 14 residues. V gave up 1 base and J gave up 6 bases, with 7 bases separating them. The DNA for the CDR3 is TGTGCCAGCAGCCAAGCCGGCCTTAATTCACCCCTCCACTTT. It translates to CASSQAGLNSPLHF.

This chain links TRBV12-5 with TRBJ2-1, with 10 positions matching TRBD2. Germline CDR1 LGHNT, CDR2 FRNRAP. The V and J ends lost 6 bases and 0 bases, in that order; junction bases with no gene match: 11. The CDR3 has 18 residues. The CDR3 protein is CASGPGTSSGSSYNEQFF. For the CDR3, the DNA is TGTGCTAGTGGCCCCGGGACGTCTAGCGGGAGCTCCTACAATGAGCAGTTCTTC.

The chain is built from TRBV4-1 and TRBJ2-1; D gene ambiguous. The ends were cut back, 1 base at V and 7 bases at J, with 8 bases in the middle. Germline V lookup: CDR1 MGHRA, CDR2 YSYEKL. The CDR3 is made up of 13 amino acids. CDR3 nucleotide sequence: TGCGCCAGCAGCCAAGGAGCCGGGAATGAGCAGTTCTTC. This translates into CASSQGAGNEQFF.

The rearrangement uses TRBV9 and TRBJ2-2; 8 bases are a match to TRBD2. The J segment lost 3 bases and the V segment lost 4 bases, leaving 11 bases of the junction unmatched. The germline CDR1 and CDR2 sequences are SGDLS and YYNGEE. The CDR3 totals 17 residues. CDR3 nucleotides: TGTGCCAGCAGCCCCCCAGGGGAGCGGGAGTACACCGGGGAGCTGTTTTTT. This gives the protein CASSPPGEREYTGELFF.

The chain links TRBV27 to TRBJ2-7, with 8 nucleotides matching TRBD1. Trimming at V came to 10 bases and at J to 3 bases, leaving 11 bases not matched to a gene. The CDR3 runs to 14 residues. Germline lookup yields CDR1 MNHEY and CDR2 SMNVEV (reference sequence). For the CDR3, the DNA is TGTGCCACTCAGGCCCAGGGGGCTAGCTACGAGCAGTACTTC. Residues: CATQAQGASYEQYF.

The chain links TRBV12-1 to TRBJ2-3. TRBV12-1 is recorded as a pseudogene. This CDR3 is 15 amino acids long. In DNA form, the CDR3 reads TGTGCCAGCAGCTTTGTCAGCCTAATCACAGATACGCAGTATTTT. Translating gives CASSFVSLITDTQYF.

The chain joins TRBV27 to TRBJ2-6; D may be TRBD1 (5 bases). The V gene lost 6 bases and the J gene lost 0 bases, with 15 bases spanning the gap. Germline values: CDR1 MNHEY, CDR2 SMNVEV (reference sequence). This CDR3 spans 17 amino acids. CDR3 in DNA: TGTGCCAGCAGCAAACAGGCAACTCTCTCTGGGGCCAACGTCCTGACTTTC. Amino acids: CASSKQATLSGANVLTF.

The chain recombines TRBV4-1 with TRBJ1-1, with unresolved D. Germline assignment: CDR1 MGHRA and CDR2 YSYEKL. This CDR3 has 16 residues. Between the trimmed V and J ends, which lost 0 bases and 1 base, there was a span of 12 bases. CDR3 in DNA: TGCGCCAGCAGCCAAGACCCATCCGGAAAGAACACTGAAGCTTTCTTT. It encodes CASSQDPSGKNTEAFF.

J is TRBJ1-5 and V is TRBV10-1, with D maybe TRBD1 (5 bases). This CDR3 has 15 residues. The germline V and J ends were trimmed by 9 bases and 0 bases, with 15 bases remaining between them. CDR1 and CDR2 (germline): WNHNN, SYGVQD (reference sequence). Here the CDR3 reads CARDLQGCSNQPQHF. The CDR3 DNA reads TGCGCCAGGGATCTGCAGGGCTGTAGCAATCAGCCCCAGCATTTT.

The chain joins TRBV28 to TRBJ1-6; D remains unclear. The CDR3 spans 15 residues. V was shortened by 6 bases and J by 2 bases, with 11 bases between the two germline ends. Germline CDR1 reads MDHEN; CDR2 reads SYDVKM. This CDR3 is CASSPMGAYNSPLHF. CDR3 nucleotide sequence: TGTGCCAGCAGCCCCATGGGTGCCTATAATTCACCCCTCCACTTT. The full variable domain, its missing parts supplied by reference TRBV28 and TRBJ1-6, is DVKVTQSSRYLVKRTGEKVFLECVQDMDHENMFWYRQDPGLGLRLIYFSYDVKMKEKGDIPEGYSVSREKKERFSLILESASTNQTSMYLCASSPMGAYNSPLHFGNGTRLTVT.

The chain couples TRBV30 to TRBJ1-5; no firm D call. The germline V gene encodes CDR1 GTSNPN and CDR2 SVGIG (reference sequence). Trimming removed 2 bases at V and 7 bases at J, with 12 bases between. The CDR3 length is 13 residues. CDR3 loop: CAWSPIGSQPQHF. CDR3 bases: TGTGCCTGGAGTCCCATTGGAAGCCAGCCCCAGCATTTT.

The rearrangement uses TRBV7-2 and TRBJ2-7, with 8 bases identical to TRBD1. CDR3 length equals 16 residues. From germline, CDR1 is SGHTA and CDR2 FQGNSA. V lost 5 bases to trimming and J lost 1 base; unmatched junction nucleotides: 10. The CDR3 sequence is CASSVDPGTGSYEQYF. The DNA for the CDR3 is TGTGCCAGCAGCGTAGATCCCGGGACAGGATCCTACGAGCAGTACTTC.